This record looks at one T cell receptor beta chain sequence and its context. Germline trimming cut 7 bases from V and 2 bases from J; bases unmatched to any gene: 6. In germline, CDR1 is SQVTM, CDR2 ANQGSEA. The CDR3 loop spans 13 amino acids. This sample stems from a study of technical replicates of blood from several donors. Some clones are missing from TCRdb's copy, which holds only in-frame ones; the method was immunoSEQ multiplex PCR. Here the sample spans more than 9,500 clones, 80% to 95% being singletons. This sequence originates from a human donor in good health. The sequenced sample was PBMCs. This rearrangement joins TRBV29-1 to TRBJ2-3; 7 bases are shared with TRBD2. The CDR3 loop is CSGDGLDTDTQYF. Written as DNA, the CDR3 is TGCAGCGGGGACGGACTAGACACAGATACGCAGTATTTT.